Listed below are T cell receptor beta chains from one sample, sequenced in a study of blood T cell repertoires in COVID-19. Sequenced by immunoSEQ multiplex PCR; TCRdb stores in-frame clones only, minus some. The sample has about 210,000 clones, about 91% seen once. Specimen: peripheral blood. Receptors were obtained from a man aged 30 to 39 with acute or convalescent COVID-19. Both conserved end residues are part of each CDR3. The order of the fields is J gene, D gene, V gene, clone size, CDR3 DNA, CDR3 protein. A D gene is named only where the DNA matches it firmly. Size is stated for part of the rows, as once, few or many counts, or as a class when the clone is expanded.

TRBJ1-1 TRBD1 TRBV5-1 - TGCGCCAGCAGCTTAATTCAGGGGGCAAAGACTGAAGCTTTCTTT CASSLIQGAKTEAFF
TRBJ2-3 TRBD2 TRBV5-1 - TGCGCCAGCAGCCTCTTGGCTCTAGCGGGAGCCACAGATACGCAGTATTTT CASSLLALAGATDTQYF
TRBJ2-5 - TRBV3-1/TRBV3-2 - TGTGCCAGCAGCCTCCGACAGGATCGGGAGACCCAGTACTTC CASSLRQDRETQYF
TRBJ1-6 TRBD1 TRBV14 - TGTGCCAGCAGCCCGAGACAGGGAATCGGTTCACCCCTCCACTTT CASSPRQGIGSPLHF
TRBJ1-2 TRBD1 TRBV28 - TGTGCCAGCAGCCGCCATCGACAGGGATACGGTGGCTACACCTTC CASSRHRQGYGGYTF
TRBJ2-1 - TRBV7-9 - TGTGCCAGCAGCCCTCAGGGACTGCCGGAGAATGAGCAGTTCTTC CASSPQGLPENEQFF
TRBJ1-6 - TRBV9 - TGTGCCAGCAGCGTAGGTGGAGCGGGTTCACCCCTCCACTTT CASSVGGAGSPLHF
TRBJ1-2 TRBD1 TRBV27 once TGTGCCAGCCGAAGGGGGCAGGGCCGTGGCTACACCTTC CASRRGQGRGYTF
TRBJ1-2 TRBD1 TRBV7-8 - TGTGCCAGCAGACGAACCGGGACAGGGGGAAACTATGGCTACACCTTC CASRRTGTGGNYGYTF
TRBJ2-6 - TRBV28 few TGTGCCAGCAGTCCCCCTTCGGGGGCCAACGTCCTGACTTTC CASSPPSGANVLTF
TRBJ2-3 TRBD2 TRBV11-2 - TGTGCCAGCAGCCGAGGACTAGCGGAATTTACCACAGATACGCAGTATTTT CASSRGLAEFTTDTQYF
TRBJ1-3 TRBD1 TRBV18 - TGTGCCAGCTCACCACGGGGCATGGGACAGGGGTCTCACTCTGGAAACACCATATATTTT CASSPRGMGQGSHSGNTIYF
TRBJ2-1 - TRBV4-1 - TGCGCCAGCAGCCAAGTTCCTTACAATGAGCAGTTCTTC CASSQVPYNEQFF
TRBJ2-1 TRBD1 TRBV18 - TGTGCCAGCTCTCCCGGACAGGGAGAAACCCAGTTCTTC CASSPGQGETQFF
TRBJ2-4 - TRBV27 - TGTGCCAGCAGTTTAAGGAGGGGTCTCCATTCCGACCTAGCCAAAAACATTCAGTACTTC CASSLRRGLHSDLAKNIQYF